This entry lists 23 T cell receptor beta chains sequenced from one sample in a study of T cell changes during pregnancy in multiple sclerosis. Method: immunoSEQ multiplex PCR; TCRdb's copy keeps in-frame clones and lacks some. The sample contains 20,000 to 25,000 clones, roughly 90% of which appear only once. The starting material was CD4+ T cells from peripheral blood mononuclear cells, obtained after pregnancy. Source of these receptors: a female donor in good health, enrolled as a control in a pregnancy study.

The chain combines TRBV10-3 with TRBJ2-5, with TRBD1 identical over 7 bases. V lost 5 bases to trimming and J lost 1 base; unmatched junction nucleotides: 10. This CDR3 is built from 16 residues. CDR1 and CDR2 from the germline V gene are ENHRY and SYGVKD. The CDR3 sequence: CAISQRQGESQETQYF. CDR3 sequence (DNA): TGTGCCATCAGTCAACGACAGGGAGAGTCCCAAGAGACCCAGTACTTC.

This chain joins TRBV15 and TRBJ1-2; perhaps TRBD1 as D (5 bases). The CDR3 runs 13 residues. V was cut by 8 bases and J by 0 bases, with 10 bases left in between. The germline gives CDR1 LNHNV, CDR2 YYDKDF (reference sequence). The CDR3 DNA reads as TGTGCCACCTCTTCAGGGACTAACTATGGCTACACCTTC. As protein: CATSSGTNYGYTF. Full variable domain (outside the CDR3, taken from reference TRBV15 and TRBJ1-2): DAMVIQNPRYQVTQFGKPVTLSCSQTLNHNVMYWYQQKSSQAPKLLFHYYDKDFNNEADTPDNFQSRRPNTSFCFLDIRSPGLGDTAMYLCATSSGTNYGYTFGSGTRLTVV.

The chain joins TRBV4-1 to TRBJ2-5; 14 positions agree with TRBD2. The V and J ends lost 5 bases and 2 bases, in that order; junction bases with no gene match: 13. Germline CDR1 is MGHRA and CDR2 is YSYEKL. The CDR3 loop spans 19 amino acids. The CDR3, as DNA: TGCGCCAGCAGCTCTGACAGGCGCCGGACTAGCGGGAGGCAAGAGACCCAGTACTTC. Translation: CASSSDRRRTSGRQETQYF.

The V gene is TRBV11-2, the J gene TRBJ2-6; possibly TRBD2 for D (6 bases). The germline V gene encodes CDR1 SGHAT and CDR2 FQNNGV. The V end lost 2 bases, the J end lost 0 bases, and 11 bases lay between the germline ends. The CDR3 runs 17 residues. The CDR3 spells CASSLMGLLSGANVLTF. The CDR3, as DNA: TGTGCCAGCAGCTTAATGGGACTTCTCTCTGGGGCCAACGTCCTGACTTTC.

In its sample, this clone was seen once. The chain is built from TRBV5-1 and TRBJ1-2; D might be TRBD1 (6 bases). The CDR3 is 13 residues long. Germline V CDR1 and CDR2: SGHRS, YFSETQ. The ends were cut back, 4 bases at V and 6 bases at J, with 13 bases in the middle. The CDR3 is CASSPAGGNGYTF. For the CDR3, the DNA is TGCGCCAGCAGCCCGGCGGGGGGCAATGGCTACACCTTC. Full variable domain (remainder filled in from reference TRBV5-1 and TRBJ1-2): KAGVTQTPRYLIKTRGQQVTLSCSPISGHRSVSWYQQTPGQGLQFLFEYFSETQRNKGNFPGRFSGRQFSNSRSEMNVSTLELGDSALYLCASSPAGGNGYTFGSGTRLTVV.

J is TRBJ2-1 and V is TRBV6-6; 9 bases are a match to TRBD2. CDR1 is MNHNY and CDR2 is SVGAGI in the germline V gene (reference sequence). CDR3 length: 14 amino acids. The V segment lost 7 bases and the J segment 5 bases; nucleotides outside the gene matches: 6. The CDR3 reads CASKRREGHNEQFF. The CDR3 DNA reads as TGTGCCAGCAAGAGGCGGGAGGGCCACAATGAGCAGTTCTTC.

V gene TRBV10-2 combines with J gene TRBJ1-6, with 7 bases fitting TRBD1. With 4 bases clipped from V and 7 bases from J, the junction kept 4 bases outside the gene matches. The germline V gene has CDR1 WSHSY and CDR2 SAAADI. The CDR3 is 14 amino acids. Here the CDR3 DNA reads TGCGCCAGCAGTGGACAGGGCACAAATTCACCCCTCCACTTT. Protein sequence: CASSGQGTNSPLHF.

This sequence joins TRBV4-1 and TRBJ2-3; 7 positions agree with TRBD2. The ends lost 4 bases at V and 0 bases at J; junction bases unmatched: 4. Germline V gene data show CDR1 as MGHRA and CDR2 as YSYEKL. The CDR3 spans 15 residues. Written as DNA, the CDR3 is TGCGCCAGCAGCCCCGGGACTATCAGCACAGATACGCAGTATTTT. Protein product: CASSPGTISTDTQYF.

The CDR3: CASSLVQGQTYEQYF. As DNA, the CDR3 is TGTGCCAGCAGCTTAGTCCAGGGACAAACCTACGAGCAGTACTTC. The chain recombines TRBV11-2 with TRBJ2-7; tentative D call: TRBD1 (6 bases). Germline CDR1 and CDR2: SGHAT and FQNNGV. The CDR3 contains 15 residues. Between the trimmed V and J ends, which lost 1 base and 2 bases, there was a span of 12 bases.

The V gene is TRBV6-5, the J gene TRBJ2-1; 8 bases match TRBD1. CDR1 and CDR2 from the germline V gene are MNHEY and SVGAGI. This CDR3 spans 13 amino acids. The junction had 11 bases not matched to a gene; V was cut back by 4 bases and J by 15 bases. CDR3: CASSFDRGALRFF. CDR3 in DNA: TGTGCCAGCAGTTTTGACAGGGGTGCTCTTCGGTTCTTC.

The chain is built from TRBV18 and TRBJ2-7; 11 bases agree with TRBD2. V lost 3 bases to trimming and J lost 0 bases; unmatched junction nucleotides: 1. This CDR3 comprises 15 residues. The germline CDR1 and CDR2 sequences are KGHSH and LQKENI. CDR3 loop: CASSPTSGNSYEQYF. The CDR3 nucleotides read TGTGCCAGCTCACCGACTAGCGGGAACTCCTACGAGCAGTACTTC.

The chain joins TRBV29-1 to TRBJ2-1; 8 bases agree with TRBD1. This CDR3 is built from 12 residues. The V gene's germline CDR1 is SQVTM and CDR2 ANQGSEA. The V segment lost 8 bases and the J segment 7 bases; nucleotides outside the gene matches: 7. As DNA, the CDR3 is TGCAGCCCCAGGGACAGGCGGAATGAGCAGTTCTTC. It yields the protein CSPRDRRNEQFF.

In DNA, the CDR3 is TGCAGTGCTAGGGTCCCTAACGGCTACACCTTC. Protein: CSARVPNGYTF. V gene TRBV20-1 combines with J gene TRBJ1-2; D is ambiguous. The CDR3 contains 11 residues. Germline CDR1 reads DFQATT; CDR2 reads SNEGSKA (reference sequence). Trimming removed 3 bases at V and 8 bases at J, with 10 bases between.

The chain recombines TRBV10-3 with TRBJ2-1, with 9 bases that match TRBD2. Germline V CDR1 and CDR2: ENHRY, SYGVKD. This CDR3 spans 16 amino acids. V shed 3 bases, J shed 6 bases, and the junction held 9 bases outside the gene matches. CDR3 DNA sequence: TGTGCCATCAGTGAATTTAGCGGGAGTGGGGTCAATGAGCAGTTCTTC. This sequence encodes CAISEFSGSGVNEQFF.

The rearrangement uses TRBV6-1 and TRBJ2-1; a possible D gene is TRBD2 (7 bases). The CDR3 has 13 amino acids. CDR1 is MNHNS, CDR2 SASEGT, per germline. V lost 8 bases to trimming and J lost 4 bases, with 12 bases between them. The CDR3 nucleotides read TGTGCCAGCGGGGGGGCAGATTACAATGAGCAGTTCTTC. It is translated as CASGGADYNEQFF.

This clone appeared a single time. The J gene is TRBJ2-5, the V gene TRBV10-3, with D possibly matching TRBD1 (5 bases). Germline V gene sequence: CDR1 ENHRY, CDR2 SYGVKD. Trimming took 4 bases from V and 5 from J, leaving 11 bases between them. This CDR3 contains 13 residues. The CDR3 is CAISAGSLETQYF. For the CDR3, the DNA is TGTGCCATCAGTGCAGGGTCGTTGGAGACCCAGTACTTC.

The rearrangement links TRBV30 to TRBJ1-1; no firm D call. CDR1 GTSNPN and CDR2 SVGIG come from the germline V gene (reference sequence). The CDR3 totals 12 residues. The germline V and J ends were trimmed by 0 bases and 4 bases, with 6 bases remaining between them. Here the CDR3 reads CAWSVLPTEAFF. The CDR3 DNA follows: TGTGCCTGGAGTGTACTGCCCACTGAAGCTTTCTTT.

V is TRBV7-9 and J is TRBJ1-6; 7 bases line up with TRBD1. V gave up 1 base and J gave up 0 bases; unmatched junction bases: 3. Germline V gene data show CDR1 as SEHNR and CDR2 as FQNEAQ (reference sequence). CDR3 length: 17 amino acids. DNA for the CDR3: TGTGCCAGCAGCTTAGGCAGGGGGAGCTCCTATAATTCACCCCTCCACTTT. The encoded protein is CASSLGRGSSYNSPLHF.

The chain carries TRBV30 and TRBJ2-7; TRBD1 matches 7 bases. This CDR3 is built from 14 residues. Germline values: CDR1 GTSNPN, CDR2 SVGIG (reference sequence). J was trimmed by 4 bases and V by 2 bases; bases with no gene match: 8. In nucleotides, the CDR3 is TGTGCCTGGAGTCGGTTTACAGGGGAGTACGAGCAGTACTTC. This codes for CAWSRFTGEYEQYF. Full variable domain (missing parts from reference TRBV30 and TRBJ2-7): SQTIHQWPATLVQPVGSPLSLECTVEGTSNPNLYWYRQAAGRGLQLLFYSVGIGQISSEVPQNLSASRPQDRQFILSSKKLLLSDSGFYLCAWSRFTGEYEQYFGPGTRLTVT.

The V call is TRBV18, the J call TRBJ2-7; 7 bases are shared with TRBD1. The J segment lost 5 bases and the V segment lost 0 bases, leaving 4 bases of the junction unmatched. Germline V gives CDR1 KGHSH, CDR2 LQKENI. This CDR3 is 14 amino acids long. CDR3 sequence reads: CASSPPTGFHEQYF. CDR3 sequence (DNA): TGTGCCAGCTCACCACCGACAGGGTTTCACGAGCAGTACTTC.

This chain connects TRBV15 to TRBJ1-2; a possible D gene is TRBD1 (6 bases). The V gene lost 1 base and the J gene lost 8 bases, with 17 bases spanning the gap. The CDR3 contains 15 residues. Germline CDR1 and CDR2: LNHNV and YYDKDF (reference sequence). The CDR3 region is CATSRARGAGYGYTF. In nucleotides, the CDR3 is TGTGCCACCAGCAGAGCTCGGGGGGCCGGGTACGGCTACACCTTC. The whole variable domain, remainder taken from reference TRBV15 and TRBJ1-2, is DAMVIQNPRYQVTQFGKPVTLSCSQTLNHNVMYWYQQKSSQAPKLLFHYYDKDFNNEADTPDNFQSRRPNTSFCFLDIRSPGLGDTAMYLCATSRARGAGYGYTFGSGTRLTVV.

The V call is TRBV5-5, the J call TRBJ2-3; D is ambiguous. The CDR3 loop spans 14 amino acids. Germline V CDR1 and CDR2: SGHKS, YYEKEE (reference sequence). The ends were cut back, 0 bases at V and 1 base at J, with 6 bases in the middle. The CDR3 region has the DNA TGTGCCAGCAGCTTGGCCAGGCGCACAGATACGCAGTATTTT. This gives the protein CASSLARRTDTQYF.

The count of this clone is one. The genes are TRBV29-1 and TRBJ2-6; 7 bases align to TRBD1. The CDR3 consists of 14 residues. J was trimmed by 3 bases and V by 5 bases; bases with no gene match: 4. CDR1 and CDR2 from the germline V gene are SQVTM and ANQGSEA. The CDR3 DNA reads as TGCAGCGTTTTACAGGGGAATGGGGCCAACGTCCTGACTTTC. This codes for CSVLQGNGANVLTF.